This TCR beta chain was profiled in a study of T cell changes during pregnancy in multiple sclerosis. The protocol was immunoSEQ multiplex PCR, while the TCRdb copy is restricted to in-frame clones and leaves out a portion. The repertoire holds approximately 40,000 clones, with around 90% as singletons. The germline gives CDR1 KGHSH, CDR2 LQKENI. The CDR3 has 16 amino acids. The V segment lost 1 base and the J segment 0 bases; nucleotides outside the gene matches: 3. The rearrangement uses TRBV18 and TRBJ1-1, with TRBD1 identical over 9 bases. This TCR derives from a female donor in good health, enrolled as a control in a pregnancy study. The material sequenced was peripheral blood, taken in the first trimester of pregnancy. This CDR3 reads CASSPLGQGMNTEAFF. DNA of the CDR3: TGTGCCAGCTCACCACTCGGACAGGGGATGAACACTGAAGCTTTCTTT.